The 32 T cell receptor beta chains presented below share a single source sample, sequenced in a study of T cell responses to AZD1222 COVID-19 vaccine. Measured with immunoSEQ multiplex PCR; TCRdb has only the in-frame clones, and not every one. The sample has some 60,000 clones; 65% to 80% are singletons. Specimen: peripheral blood, collected 28 days after the second AZD1222 dose. These receptors were taken from an adult who received the AZD1222 COVID-19 vaccine.

V usage is TRBV30 and J usage is TRBJ1-2; a weak D match, TRBD1 (6 bases). From germline, CDR1 is GTSNPN and CDR2 SVGIG (reference sequence). Trimming stripped 2 bases from V and 4 bases from J, with 11 bases between. This CDR3 spans 13 amino acids. The CDR3 nucleotides read TGTGCCTGGAGTCACGGGGGCGTCTATGGCTACACCTTC. This codes for CAWSHGGVYGYTF.

This CDR3 reads CASSQDWSLAGEEGTQYF. CDR3 DNA: TGTGCCAGCAGCCAAGATTGGAGCCTAGCGGGGGAGGAAGGAACCCAGTACTTC. The J gene is TRBJ2-5, the V gene TRBV4-2; 10 positions agree with TRBD2. CDR1 LGHNA and CDR2 YNFKEQ come from the germline V gene. This CDR3 contains 18 residues. The V gene end was trimmed by 0 bases and the J gene end by 8 bases; junction bases not matched to a gene: 15.

V usage is TRBV5-6 and J usage is TRBJ2-1, with 9 bases fitting TRBD1. CDR3 length: 15 residues. The trim removed 4 bases at V and 9 bases at J, leaving 11 bases unmatched. CDR1 is SGHDT and CDR2 is YYEEEE in the germline V gene. CDR3 region: CASSRRGQGLIEQFF. In DNA, the CDR3 is TGTGCCAGCAGCCGGCGGGGACAGGGATTAATTGAGCAGTTCTTC.

V is TRBV3-1 (or the pseudogene TRBV3-2) and J is TRBJ1-1, with no clear D. The length of the CDR3 is 14 residues. The germline V and J ends were trimmed by 2 bases and 0 bases, with 7 bases remaining between them. Germline V lookup: CDR1 LGHDT, CDR2 YNNKEL (reference sequence). In DNA, the CDR3 is TGTGCCAGCAGCCAACCCCAGCTGAACACTGAAGCTTTCTTT. Translating gives CASSQPQLNTEAFF.

The V call is TRBV28, the J call TRBJ1-1; D is possibly TRBD1 (5 bases). This CDR3 spans 16 amino acids. The germline V gene encodes CDR1 MDHEN and CDR2 SYDVKM. The germline V and J ends were trimmed by 8 bases and 0 bases, with 19 bases remaining between them. Here the CDR3 reads CASPKGHNWMNTEAFF. The DNA of the CDR3 is TGTGCCAGCCCCAAAGGACACAACTGGATGAACACTGAAGCTTTCTTT.

The chain uses TRBV7-9 and TRBJ1-2, with 7 bases matching TRBD1. Germline values: CDR1 SEHNR, CDR2 FQNEAQ (reference sequence). V shed 5 bases, J shed 7 bases, and the junction held 10 bases outside the gene matches. The CDR3 length is 14 residues. The CDR3 coding sequence is TGTGCCAGCAGCCCGACAGGGAATTCGATTGGCTACACCTTC. It translates to CASSPTGNSIGYTF.

The chain joins TRBV27 to TRBJ1-2; 7 bases match TRBD1. The CDR3 sequence is 13 residues long. The trim removed 6 bases at V and 8 bases at J, leaving 9 bases unmatched. Germline CDR1 MNHEY, CDR2 SMNVEV (reference sequence). DNA for the CDR3: TGTGCCAGCAGACCGACAGGGACCACCGGCTACACCTTC. It translates to CASRPTGTTGYTF.

V usage is TRBV5-6 and J usage is TRBJ1-2, with 10 bases fitting TRBD1. CDR3 length: 13 residues. The germline gives CDR1 SGHDT, CDR2 YYEEEE. J gave up 5 bases and V 4 bases, and 2 bases lay outside the gene matches. CDR3 sequence reads: CASSPGQGYGYTF. In DNA form, the CDR3 reads TGTGCCAGCAGCCCGGGACAGGGGTATGGCTACACCTTC.

This clone occurred a few times. The chain carries TRBV6-5 and TRBJ1-1; perhaps TRBD1 as D (5 bases). The CDR3 has 14 residues. Germline loops: CDR1 MNHEY, CDR2 SVGAGI. V gave up 2 bases and J gave up 1 base, with 8 bases separating them. The CDR3 here is CASSYQQENTEAFF. CDR3 sequence (DNA): TGTGCCAGCAGTTACCAACAGGAGAACACTGAAGCTTTCTTT.

This clone turned up a few times. The chain recombines TRBV14 with TRBJ2-2; possible D gene TRBD2, 5 bases. Trimming shortened V by 0 bases and J by 4 bases, and 15 bases separated the two germline ends. Germline CDR1 is SGHDN and CDR2 is FVKESK. This CDR3 is built from 17 residues. CDR3 protein: CASSQDRGLGATGELFF. The CDR3 DNA reads as TGTGCCAGCAGCCAAGATCGAGGGCTAGGTGCCACCGGGGAGCTGTTTTTT.

This chain uses TRBV7-9 with TRBJ2-1; 11 bases line up with TRBD2. Germline-derived CDR1 and CDR2 are SEHNR and FQNEAQ (reference sequence). This CDR3 spans 14 amino acids. Losses at the gene ends were 5 bases for V and 6 bases for J; bases not matched to a gene: 3. This chain's CDR3 is CASSLSGGANEQFF. The CDR3, as DNA: TGTGCCAGCAGCCTTAGCGGGGGGGCCAATGAGCAGTTCTTC.

This clone was picked up a small number of times. The rearrangement joins TRBV28 to TRBJ1-5; maybe TRBD1 (5 bases). Germline assignment: CDR1 MDHEN and CDR2 SYDVKM. This CDR3 comprises 12 residues. Trimming pared 2 bases from V and 12 bases from J, leaving 11 bases between. This CDR3 reads CASSLVQEDQHF. Here the CDR3 DNA reads TGTGCCAGCAGTTTAGTACAGGAGGACCAGCATTTT.

The rearrangement uses TRBV6-5 and TRBJ1-1; a weak D match, TRBD1 (5 bases). The ends were cut back, 0 bases at V and 8 bases at J, with 10 bases in the middle. The CDR3 length is 13 residues. Looked up from germline, CDR1 is MNHEY and CDR2 is SVGAGI. The CDR3, as DNA: TGTGCCAGCAGTTACTCGAGTCGGGGGGAAGCTTTCTTT. Its protein product is CASSYSSRGEAFF.

The chain uses TRBV7-9 and TRBJ2-3, with D possibly matching TRBD2 (5 bases). V was shortened by 3 bases and J by 0 bases, with 10 bases between the two germline ends. Germline CDR1 and CDR2: SEHNR and FQNEAQ (reference sequence). The CDR3 length is 15 residues. The CDR3 coding sequence is TGTGCCAGCAGCTTCGGGCTAGCCAGCACAGATACGCAGTATTTT. This gives the protein CASSFGLASTDTQYF.

The chain joins TRBV4-3 to TRBJ2-1; tentative D call: TRBD1 (6 bases). V was cut by 0 bases and J by 9 bases, with 18 bases left in between. The CDR3 consists of 16 residues. The germline CDR1 and CDR2 sequences are LGHNA and YSLEER. The CDR3: CASSQDWVGRGGEQFF. The CDR3 DNA reads TGCGCCAGCAGCCAAGATTGGGTCGGAAGAGGGGGTGAGCAGTTCTTC.

The rearrangement uses TRBV20-1 and TRBJ1-1; D is uncertain. V was shortened by 3 bases and J by 3 bases, with 5 bases between the two germline ends. The CDR3 length is 11 residues. Germline CDR1 reads DFQATT; CDR2 reads SNEGSKA (reference sequence). CDR3 nucleotide sequence: TGCAGTGCTAGGGAGGACACTGAAGCTTTCTTT. Translation gives CSAREDTEAFF.

The gene calls are TRBV7-2 and TRBJ2-1; D not resolved. CDR3 length equals 11 residues. The V gene lost 2 bases and the J gene lost 7 bases, with 3 bases spanning the gap. The germline gives CDR1 SGHTA, CDR2 FQGNSA. The CDR3 loop reads CASSLLNEQFF. The CDR3 nucleotides are TGTGCCAGCAGCTTATTGAATGAGCAGTTCTTC.

The CDR3: CASRGTGGYQPQHF. The CDR3 DNA reads as TGTGCCAGCAGGGGGACGGGGGGCTATCAGCCCCAGCATTTT. The J gene is TRBJ1-5, the V gene TRBV6-5, with D possibly matching TRBD1 (6 bases). Germline CDR1 reads MNHEY; CDR2 reads SVGAGI. V was clipped by 6 bases and J by 5 bases, with 14 bases between them. The CDR3 consists of 14 residues.

The chain links TRBV7-2 to TRBJ1-5, with D possibly matching TRBD1 (5 bases). Trimming took off 2 bases at V and 6 bases at J, with 14 bases between the two ends. Germline CDR1 and CDR2: SGHTA and FQGNSA. The CDR3 has 15 residues. Here the CDR3 DNA reads TGTGCCAGCAGCTTAATGGCAGGGCAAGTTCAGCCCCAGCATTTT. Translated: CASSLMAGQVQPQHF. Filled out from reference TRBV7-2 and TRBJ1-5, the complete variable domain reads GAGVSQSPSNKVTEKGKDVELRCDPISGHTALYWYRQSLGQGLEFLIYFQGNSAPDKSGLPSDRFSAERTGGSVSTLTIQRTQQEDSAVYLCASSLMAGQVQPQHFGDGTRLSIL.

The count of this clone is one. The gene calls are TRBV5-1 and TRBJ2-3; no firm D call. CDR1 SGHRS and CDR2 YFSETQ come from the germline V gene. V was pared by 4 bases and J by 6 bases, with 6 bases between. CDR3 size: 11 residues. The CDR3 DNA sequence: TGCGCCAGCAGCCCCTCGGATACGCAGTATTTT. Its protein is CASSPSDTQYF. The full variable domain, rest sourced from reference TRBV5-1 and TRBJ2-3, is KAGVTQTPRYLIKTRGQQVTLSCSPISGHRSVSWYQQTPGQGLQFLFEYFSETQRNKGNFPGRFSGRQFSNSRSEMNVSTLELGDSALYLCASSPSDTQYFGPGTRLTVL.

V and J are TRBV5-1 and TRBJ1-2; perhaps TRBD1 as D (6 bases). The ends were cut back, 5 bases at V and 5 bases at J, with 10 bases in the middle. The CDR3 totals 12 residues. Per the germline V gene, CDR1 is SGHRS and CDR2 is YFSETQ. Written as DNA, the CDR3 is TGCGCCAGCAGTTACAGGGATTATGGCTACACCTTC. This codes for CASSYRDYGYTF.

The chain combines TRBV7-9 with TRBJ1-1; 9 nucleotides align to TRBD1. The V segment lost 5 bases and the J segment 6 bases; nucleotides outside the gene matches: 19. The germline V gene has CDR1 SEHNR and CDR2 FQNEAQ (reference sequence). This CDR3 comprises 18 residues. This CDR3 reads CASSRGLSLTGGMAEAFF. The CDR3 bases are TGTGCCAGCAGCAGAGGACTTTCCCTCACAGGGGGCATGGCTGAAGCTTTCTTT.

In nucleotides, the CDR3 is TGTGCCAGCAGCTTTAGCGGCAGCTCCTACAATGAGCAGTTCTTC. Translation gives CASSFSGSSYNEQFF. The rearrangement uses TRBV7-9 and TRBJ2-1; D is perhaps TRBD2 (6 bases). The germline gives CDR1 SEHNR, CDR2 FQNEAQ (reference sequence). V lost 3 bases and J 0 bases, leaving 9 bases between the germline ends. This CDR3 comprises 15 residues.

This chain connects TRBV6-2 or TRBV6-3 to TRBJ2-4; 7 bases are shared with TRBD2. The CDR3 length is 16 residues. With 4 bases clipped from V and 4 bases from J, the junction kept 10 bases outside the gene matches. Germline V lookup: CDR1 MNHEY, CDR2 SVGEGT. The CDR3 bases are TGTGCCAGCAGTTCCCGGACTAGTCCCCCAAAAAACATTCAGTACTTC. This sequence encodes CASSSRTSPPKNIQYF.

This chain's CDR3 is CASRPEGGGYTF. CDR3 nucleotides: TGTGCCAGCAGACCAGAGGGGGGAGGCTACACCTTC. The rearrangement joins TRBV12-3 or TRBV12-4 to TRBJ1-2; weak D call: TRBD1 (6 bases). V lost 6 bases and J lost 8, with 13 bases in between. The CDR3 covers 12 residues.

This clone has just one count. This sequence joins TRBV6-5 and TRBJ2-3, with 10 bases lining up with TRBD2. Germline CDR1 and CDR2: MNHEY and SVGAGI. This CDR3 region has 15 residues. V shed 4 bases and J 8 bases; nucleotides not matched to a gene: 9. CDR3 region: CASSSPFSGGPTQYF. The DNA for the CDR3 is TGTGCCAGCAGTTCCCCGTTTAGCGGGGGGCCTACGCAGTATTTT.

The chain couples TRBV19 to TRBJ1-3, with 8 bases lining up with TRBD1. Losses at the gene ends were 7 bases for V and 2 bases for J; bases not matched to a gene: 4. Looked up from germline, CDR1 is LNHDA and CDR2 is SQIVND (reference sequence). CDR3 length: 14 amino acids. This CDR3 is CASTRDRPGNTIYF. For the CDR3, the DNA is TGTGCCAGTACCCGGGACAGGCCTGGAAACACCATATATTTT.

V gene TRBV5-5 combines with J gene TRBJ1-2; D is unclear. Trimming removed 0 bases from V and 4 bases from J, with 7 bases in between. The germline V gene encodes CDR1 SGHKS and CDR2 YYEKEE (reference sequence). The CDR3 contains 13 residues. The CDR3 DNA sequence: TGTGCCAGCAGCTTGGAACAGACCTATGGCTACACCTTC. This translates into CASSLEQTYGYTF.

The chain carries TRBV12-3 or TRBV12-4 and TRBJ2-5; D possibly corresponds to TRBD1 (5 bases). The CDR3 is made up of 13 amino acids. The V gene lost 3 bases and the J gene lost 5 bases, with 10 bases spanning the gap. The CDR3 here is CASSFAGSETQYF. In nucleotides, the CDR3 is TGTGCCAGCAGTTTCGCAGGGTCGGAGACCCAGTACTTC.

This clone was seen a few times. The V call is TRBV2, the J call TRBJ2-5, with TRBD1 as a possible D gene (6 bases). Germline CDR1 and CDR2: SNHLY and FYNNEI. The CDR3 totals 15 residues. V dropped 6 bases and J dropped 1 base, with 15 bases sitting between them. CDR3 region: CASSQGVGGQETQYF. The CDR3 coding sequence is TGTGCCAGCAGCCAAGGGGTAGGGGGCCAAGAGACCCAGTACTTC.

This clone was seen a few times. Other DNA sequences in this specimen translate into the identical CDR3. The chain combines TRBV6-2 or TRBV6-3 with TRBJ1-1; D may be TRBD1 (6 bases). The CDR3 has 11 residues. The V end lost 5 bases, the J end lost 5 bases, and 6 bases lay between the germline ends. CDR1 is MNHEY and CDR2 is SVGEGT in the germline V gene. CDR3 in amino acids: CASSQGTEAFF. The CDR3 DNA follows: TGTGCCAGCAGTCAGGGGACTGAAGCTTTCTTT.

The chain combines TRBV19 with TRBJ1-2; 7 bases match TRBD1. The CDR3 has 17 amino acids. The germline V gene encodes CDR1 LNHDA and CDR2 SQIVND (reference sequence). This CDR3 reads CAAEGTAGAGGNYGYTF. Here the CDR3 DNA reads TGTGCGGCCGAGGGGACGGCGGGTGCAGGGGGTAACTATGGCTACACCTTC. Looking up the rest from reference TRBV19 and TRBJ1-2 gives the full variable domain: DGGITQSPKYLFRKEGQNVTLSCEQNLNHDAMYWYRQDPGQGLRLIYYSQIVNDFQKGDIAEGYSVSREKKESFPLTVTSAQKNPTAFYLCAAEGTAGAGGNYGYTFGSGTRLTVV.